This T cell receptor beta chain was sequenced during a study of blood T cell repertoires in COVID-19. Background on the study: Whether acute or convalescent, the COVID-19 samples came from the United States, Italy and Spain. The analysed material was cDNA or gDNA that came from T cells, B-cell-depleted T cells, or PBMCs.

Participants were aged about 18 to 100 years from approximately 25 US areas. Germline loops: CDR1 KGHDR, CDR2 SFDVKD. Trimming removed 3 bases at V and 4 bases at J, with 12 bases between. CDR3 size: 15 residues. In the original workflow: Reference gene primers were amplified, and this amplification served to estimate nucleated cell counts. Profiled with immunoSEQ multiplex PCR; TCRdb holds only in-frame clones, not every one. V, J and clone size were drawn from that table, and D and trimming were deduced from the DNA. The table has 180,000 or so clones, approximately 85% seen once. The chain couples TRBV24-1 to TRBJ2-1; maybe TRBD2 (6 bases). The origin of this receptor is a man aged 40-49 years who had recovered from COVID-19. Sequencing was carried out using PBMCs or T cells enriched from blood (not recorded which). In nucleotides, the CDR3 is TGTGCCACCAGTGATCCTCGGGAGACGTACAATGAGCAGTTCTTC. It translates to CATSDPRETYNEQFF.